This T cell receptor (beta chain) was sequenced for a study of CD8+ T cells in alopecia areata (dated by TCRdb to 2016 to 2019). About the investigation overall: Treated patients were enrolled in an open-label pilot trial of oral tofacitinib at 5 to 10 mg twice daily for moderate-to-severe alopecia areata. In treated patients, disease severity was measured using the SALT score, which gives the percentage of scalp surface area affected. The study used high-throughput TCRbeta sequencing to examine T cell clonal expansion in alopecia areata, in both the C3H/HeJ mouse model and human patients. Clonality in the scalp was compared among normal scalp (n=4), patchy alopecia areata scalp (n=8), and alopecia totalis/universalis scalp (n=8). Tofacitinib was given for 6 to 18 months, followed by 6 months of follow-up off drug to assess delayed response and recurrence. Amplification of TCRbeta CDR3 regions was done by immunoSEQ multiplex PCR using 35 Vbeta forward primers and 13 Jbeta reverse primers. The RNA source kit depended on sample type: the PAXgene miRNA kit for fixed scalp, the miRNeasy kit for PBMCs, and the RNeasy kit for mouse skin. Scalp tissue and sorted CD4+ and CD8+ peripheral blood T cells from patchy and totalis/universalis alopecia areata patients and from healthy controls were covered by human TCRbeta sequencing. Biopsies were taken from tofacitinib-treated patients at baseline and again at 4 and 24 weeks into treatment, and several of those patients also had a later scalp biopsy. Findings and caveats that apply to the study as a whole: Higher clonality and more expanded CD8+ clones were observed in lesional scalp than in normal scalp, particularly in alopecia totalis/universalis, a finding suggestive of antigenic drive. Many expanded lesional clones were found to persist in scalp and blood during tofacitinib treatment, and relapse after treatment cessation may be partly explained by this persistence. TCR sequences shared between patients were less clear than in mice, possibly partly because of HLA diversity in the patient population. Unlike mouse skin, which is dominated by gammadelta T cells, normal human skin has resident alphabeta T cells that are also sequenced, and this complicates analysis of the scalp TCR repertoire. Scalp clonality and the number of expanded CD8+ clones among the top 100 scalp clones were significantly decreased by tofacitinib. Because the treated cohort was small and had only one nonresponder, larger studies are needed to examine links between baseline CD8+ expansion and response.

Library construction relied on the immunoSEQ multiplex PCR assay. RNA was extracted from all samples and reverse transcribed into cDNA, which served as template for TCR sequencing. First-strand cDNA was synthesized with SuperScript III using a 2:1 mix of oligo-dT and random hexamers. A synthetic immune receptor repertoire was used to assess amplification bias, and residual bias was removed computationally. Per the original workflow: Raw reads were preprocessed for error removal, and CDR3 was defined according to IMGT conventions as running from the conserved cysteine to phenylalanine. Clonality was computed as 1 minus the Shannon entropy, with the entropy normalized by log2 of the number of productive unique TCRs. Whether each scalp clone was CD4 or CD8 was inferred by checking scalp TCRbeta sequences against the CD4 and CD8 repertoires from sorted blood. The source is immuneACCESS, and TCRdb retained only in-frame sequences with V and J called. Part of the clones is not carried over; for the studies checked, unresolved V genes explain less than half of this, and the remainder is unexplained. For V, J and clone size, that table is used; D and trimming come from the DNA. The sample profile shows about 140,000 clones; roughly 82% of them were found once. The ten largest make up around a quarter of the sample.

In the case of this clone: Its binding antigen is unknown. Base qualities are missing; no much larger clone stands one base away.

In light of the paper, this sample's time point label describes: roughly 27 days on oral tofacitinib. Sample treatment or condition, as interpreted from the label and publication: oral pan-JAK inhibitor, 5-10 mg twice daily. Lesional scalp punch biopsies and peripheral blood were obtained from alopecia areata patients. PBMCs were separated by density centrifugation and stained for CD3, CD4 and CD8, after which CD4+ and CD8+ T cells were sorted on a FACSAria. From V the trimming removes 5 bases and from J it removes 4 bases, while the gene matches leave 5 bases of the junction unaccounted for. The CDR3 sequence holds 14 residues, the cysteine and phenylalanine included. Kept here is only the CDR3 DNA, which spans 42 bases and is read in frame from base 1. CDR1 and CDR2, looked up from the germline V gene (reference sequence), are SEHNR and FQNEAQ.

Rearrangement joined TRBV7-9 to TRBJ2-7; 10 bases in the middle match TRBD2. This TCR came from a human donor with alopecia areata. The source material was CD8+ T cells sorted from blood, sampled at week 4, from a patient treated with tofacitinib. The CDR3: CASSETSGLYEQYF. The DNA reads TGTGCCAGCAGCGAGACTAGCGGGTTGTACGAGCAGTACTTC.